Included here is one TCR beta chain sequence, with context. Its antigen is unidentified. The sample is drawn from a study of response to subunit inactivated influenza vaccine. Findings and limits, study-wide: Each seasonal influenza vaccination recruits few new T cells, the authors suggested.

The CDR3 is 13 amino acids. Trimming took 0 bases from V and 4 from J, leaving 4 bases between them. Germline V lookup: CDR1 ENHRY, CDR2 SYGVKD. Using its own MiXCR run on the RT-PCR reads, TCRdb lists one record per CDR3 protein. This sample carries 630,000 or so distinct CDR3 sequences, more than 15% of them seen once, and the ten largest clones take around a tenth. The sequenced sample was PBMCs from blood, obtained about 13 days after vaccination. The clonotype comes from a middle-aged man who received an inactivated influenza vaccine. The chain joins TRBV10-3 to TRBJ1-5, with unresolved D. As DNA, the CDR3 is TGTGCCATCAGTGAGTCTCAGAATCAGCCCCAGCATTTT. Translating it yields CAISESQNQPQHF.